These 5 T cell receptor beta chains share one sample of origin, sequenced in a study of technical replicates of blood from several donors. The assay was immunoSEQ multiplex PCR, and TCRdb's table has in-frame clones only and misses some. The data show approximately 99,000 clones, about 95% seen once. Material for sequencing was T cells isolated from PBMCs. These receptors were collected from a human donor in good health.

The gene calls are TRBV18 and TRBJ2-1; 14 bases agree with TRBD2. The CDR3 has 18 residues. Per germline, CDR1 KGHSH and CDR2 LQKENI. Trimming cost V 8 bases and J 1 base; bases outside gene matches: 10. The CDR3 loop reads CASRTSGRLPRSYNEQFF. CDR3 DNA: TGTGCCAGCCGGACTAGCGGGAGGCTCCCAAGGTCCTACAATGAGCAGTTCTTC.

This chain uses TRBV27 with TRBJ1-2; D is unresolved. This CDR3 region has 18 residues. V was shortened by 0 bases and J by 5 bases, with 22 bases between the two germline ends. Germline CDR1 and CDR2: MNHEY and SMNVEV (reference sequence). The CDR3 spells CASSLSFPHSPLSYGYTF. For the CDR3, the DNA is TGTGCCAGCAGTTTATCGTTTCCTCACTCCCCTCTTAGTTATGGCTACACCTTC.

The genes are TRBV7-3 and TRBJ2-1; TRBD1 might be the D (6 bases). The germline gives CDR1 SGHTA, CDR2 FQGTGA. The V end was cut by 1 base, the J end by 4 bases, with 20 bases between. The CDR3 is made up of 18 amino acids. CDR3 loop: CASSLNGGPPGVYNEQFF. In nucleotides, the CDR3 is TGTGCCAGCAGCTTAAATGGAGGACCGCCAGGGGTTTACAATGAGCAGTTCTTC.

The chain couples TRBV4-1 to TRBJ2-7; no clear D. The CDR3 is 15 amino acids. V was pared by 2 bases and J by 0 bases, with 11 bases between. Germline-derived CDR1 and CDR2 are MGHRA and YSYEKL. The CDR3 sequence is CASSQFLGSSYEQYF. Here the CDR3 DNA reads TGCGCCAGCAGCCAATTCCTAGGAAGCTCCTACGAGCAGTACTTC.

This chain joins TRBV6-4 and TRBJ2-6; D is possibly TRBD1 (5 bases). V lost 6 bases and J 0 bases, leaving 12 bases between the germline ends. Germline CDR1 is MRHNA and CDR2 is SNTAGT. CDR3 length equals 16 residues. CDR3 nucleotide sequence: TGTGCCAGCAGGCCTGACAGTCGCTCTGGGGCCAACGTCCTGACTTTC. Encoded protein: CASRPDSRSGANVLTF.